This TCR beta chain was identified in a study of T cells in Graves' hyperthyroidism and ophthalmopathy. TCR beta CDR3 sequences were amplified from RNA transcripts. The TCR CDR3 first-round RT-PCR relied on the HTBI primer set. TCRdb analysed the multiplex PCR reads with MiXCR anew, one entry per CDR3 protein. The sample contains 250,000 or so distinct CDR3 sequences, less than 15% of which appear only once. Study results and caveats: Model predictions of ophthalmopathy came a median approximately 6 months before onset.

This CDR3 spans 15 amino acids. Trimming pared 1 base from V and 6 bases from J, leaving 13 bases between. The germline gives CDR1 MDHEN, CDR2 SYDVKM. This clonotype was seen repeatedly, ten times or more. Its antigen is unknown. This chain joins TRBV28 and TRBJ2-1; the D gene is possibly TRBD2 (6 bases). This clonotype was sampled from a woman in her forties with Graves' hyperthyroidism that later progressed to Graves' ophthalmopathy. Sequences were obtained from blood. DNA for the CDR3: TGTGCCAGCAGTTTATATTTTGGGACTTTCAATGAGCAGTTCTTC. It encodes CASSLYFGTFNEQFF. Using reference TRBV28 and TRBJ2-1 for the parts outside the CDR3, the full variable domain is DVKVTQSSRYLVKRTGEKVFLECVQDMDHENMFWYRQDPGLGLRLIYFSYDVKMKEKGDIPEGYSVSREKKERFSLILESASTNQTSMYLCASSLYFGTFNEQFFGPGTRLTVL.